One and the same sample provided the 11 T cell receptor beta chains below, sequenced in a study of blood T cell repertoires in COVID-19. Method: immunoSEQ multiplex PCR; TCRdb's copy keeps in-frame clones and lacks some. Of 70,000 to 90,000 clones listed, roughly 80% are singletons. Input material: peripheral blood. These receptors came from a human donor in a cohort sampled during active COVID-19.

The rearrangement joins TRBV4-1 to TRBJ1-3, with a weak D call TRBD1 (5 bases). With 0 bases removed from V and 3 bases from J, the gap between germline ends came to 15 bases. Germline CDR1 and CDR2: MGHRA and YSYEKL. This CDR3 has 17 amino acids. CDR3 sequence reads: CASSQDQGRADGNTIYF. CDR3 DNA sequence: TGCGCCAGCAGCCAAGATCAGGGCAGGGCTGATGGAAACACCATATATTTT.

The genes are TRBV4-1 and TRBJ2-1, with a possible D match to TRBD1 (7 bases). Germline V gives CDR1 MGHRA, CDR2 YSYEKL. The V gene lost 0 bases and the J gene lost 0 bases, with 15 bases spanning the gap. The CDR3 covers 18 residues. In nucleotides, the CDR3 is TGCGCCAGCAGCCAAGATCAGACAGGGAGGAGCTCCTACAATGAGCAGTTCTTC. Protein: CASSQDQTGRSSYNEQFF.

This chain uses TRBV29-1 with TRBJ2-7; 11 nucleotides align to TRBD1. Germline V gives CDR1 SQVTM, CDR2 ANQGSEA. The CDR3 spans 15 residues. Trimming took 7 bases from V and 0 from J; bases not matched to a gene: 8. The CDR3 nucleotides are TGCAGCGGTAACACCGGGACAGGGGGCTCCTACGAGCAGTACTTC. Translated, it gives CSGNTGTGGSYEQYF.

The rearrangement joins TRBV27 to TRBJ1-2; tentative D call: TRBD1 (5 bases). The CDR3 has 14 residues. Per germline, CDR1 MNHEY and CDR2 SMNVEV (reference sequence). The V end lost 6 bases, the J end lost 3 bases, and 14 bases lay between the germline ends. The CDR3, as DNA: TGTGCCAGCAGGGACAAGGGAAAGGACTATGGCTACACCTTC. Translating it yields CASRDKGKDYGYTF.

V usage is TRBV7-8 and J usage is TRBJ2-3, with D maybe TRBD2 (5 bases). The CDR3 is 17 residues long. The V end was cut by 5 bases, the J end by 8 bases, with 26 bases between. Germline loops: CDR1 SGHVS, CDR2 FQNEAQ. Written as DNA, the CDR3 is TGTGCCAGCAGCCCACGCGCTCCCGTCCGGGGTTTCGGTACGCAGTATTTT. Translating gives CASSPRAPVRGFGTQYF.

The chain has TRBV7-9 and TRBJ1-1; D might be TRBD1 (5 bases). The CDR3 is 14 residues long. The germline gives CDR1 SEHNR, CDR2 FQNEAQ (reference sequence). With 3 bases removed from V and 0 bases from J, the gap between germline ends came to 8 bases. Written as DNA, the CDR3 is TGTGCCAGCAGCTTCCGGGGGATGAACACTGAAGCTTTCTTT. Residues: CASSFRGMNTEAFF.

The chain couples TRBV10-1 to TRBJ2-2; 7 nucleotides match TRBD2. There are 16 residues in the CDR3. Trimming removed 2 bases from V and 0 bases from J; junction bases left unmatched: 3. Germline CDR1 WNHNN, CDR2 SYGVQD (reference sequence). The CDR3 nucleotides are TGCGCCAGCAGTGAGCCGGGGGGTACGAACACCGGGGAGCTGTTTTTT. Protein sequence: CASSEPGGTNTGELFF.

The V gene is TRBV6-5, the J gene TRBJ2-7, with D perhaps TRBD2 (5 bases). V was cut by 9 bases and J by 1 base, with 16 bases left in between. CDR3 size: 14 residues. Germline V lookup: CDR1 MNHEY, CDR2 SVGAGI. The CDR3 region is CASRFEGKSYEQYF. In DNA, the CDR3 is TGTGCCAGTCGTTTCGAGGGAAAATCCTACGAGCAGTACTTC.

This chain connects TRBV2 to TRBJ1-2, with 7 bases lining up with TRBD1. The CDR3 totals 13 residues. The germline V gene encodes CDR1 SNHLY and CDR2 FYNNEI. V lost 8 bases to trimming and J lost 9 bases; unmatched junction nucleotides: 12. CDR3 loop: CASLREQGKSYTF. The CDR3 DNA follows: TGTGCCAGCCTCCGGGAACAGGGGAAAAGCTACACCTTC.

This rearrangement joins TRBV6-5 to TRBJ2-1; D possibly corresponds to TRBD2 (6 bases). V was cut by 0 bases and J by 3 bases, with 9 bases left in between. The CDR3 has 15 amino acids. Germline CDR1 MNHEY, CDR2 SVGAGI. The CDR3 DNA reads TGTGCCAGCAGTTACTCTAGCGGACGCTACAATGAGCAGTTCTTC. This gives the protein CASSYSSGRYNEQFF.

J is TRBJ2-7 and V is TRBV5-1; D possibly corresponds to TRBD1 (6 bases). The germline V and J ends were trimmed by 2 bases and 4 bases, with 13 bases remaining between them. CDR1 is SGHRS, CDR2 YFSETQ, per germline. The CDR3 loop spans 14 amino acids. The CDR3 protein is CASSFSQGIYEQYF. CDR3 nucleotide sequence: TGCGCCAGCAGCTTTTCCCAGGGGATTTACGAGCAGTACTTC.